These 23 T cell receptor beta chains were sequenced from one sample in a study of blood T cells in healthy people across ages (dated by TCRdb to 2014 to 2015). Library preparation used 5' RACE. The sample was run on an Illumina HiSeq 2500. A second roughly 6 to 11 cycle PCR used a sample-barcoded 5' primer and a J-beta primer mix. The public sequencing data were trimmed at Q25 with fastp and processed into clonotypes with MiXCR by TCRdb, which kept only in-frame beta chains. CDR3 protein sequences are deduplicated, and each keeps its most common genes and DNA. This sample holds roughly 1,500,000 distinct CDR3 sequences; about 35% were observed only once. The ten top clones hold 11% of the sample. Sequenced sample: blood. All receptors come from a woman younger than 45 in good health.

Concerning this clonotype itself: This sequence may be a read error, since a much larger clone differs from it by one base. The CDR3 protein is CASRPARTTAGEQYF. In nucleotides, the CDR3 is TGCGCCAGCCGCCCGGCTAGGACTACCGCGGGGGAGCAGTACTTC. The chain recombines TRBV5-1 with TRBJ2-1; D is possibly TRBD2 (6 bases). The J call may be faulty, since TRBJ2-7 better matches the DNA end. Germline V gives CDR1 SGHRS, CDR2 YFSETQ. This CDR3 has 15 amino acids.

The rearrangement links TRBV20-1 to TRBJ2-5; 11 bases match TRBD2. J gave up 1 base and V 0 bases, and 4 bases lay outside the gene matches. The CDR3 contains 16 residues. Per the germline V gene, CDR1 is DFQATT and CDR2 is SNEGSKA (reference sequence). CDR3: CSARDPTSGTQETQYF. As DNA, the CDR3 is TGCAGTGCTAGAGACCCGACTAGCGGGACCCAAGAGACCCAGTACTTC.

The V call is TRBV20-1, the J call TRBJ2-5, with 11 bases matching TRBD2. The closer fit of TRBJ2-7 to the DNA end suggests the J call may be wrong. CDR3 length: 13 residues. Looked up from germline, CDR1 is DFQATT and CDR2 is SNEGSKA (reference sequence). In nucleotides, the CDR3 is TGCAGTGCACCCTCACTAGCGGGAGACGAGCAGTACTTC. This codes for CSAPSLAGDEQYF.

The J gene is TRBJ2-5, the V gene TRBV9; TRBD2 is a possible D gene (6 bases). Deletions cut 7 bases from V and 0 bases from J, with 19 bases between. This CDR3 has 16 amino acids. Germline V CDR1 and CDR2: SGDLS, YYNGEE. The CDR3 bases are TGTGCCAGCGCGCGGGGACGGCTCAGTCACCAAGAGACCCAGTACTTC. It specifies CASARGRLSHQETQYF.

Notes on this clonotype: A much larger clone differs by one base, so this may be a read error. The CDR3 loop reads CDSSATQTGVGWADTQYF. The CDR3 region has the DNA TGTGACAGCAGCGCTACTCAGACAGGGGTAGGGTGGGCAGATACGCAGTATTTT. The rearrangement links TRBV3-1 to TRBJ2-3; 8 bases agree with TRBD1. Germline loops: CDR1 LGHDT, CDR2 YNNKEL (reference sequence). The CDR3 is 18 amino acids.

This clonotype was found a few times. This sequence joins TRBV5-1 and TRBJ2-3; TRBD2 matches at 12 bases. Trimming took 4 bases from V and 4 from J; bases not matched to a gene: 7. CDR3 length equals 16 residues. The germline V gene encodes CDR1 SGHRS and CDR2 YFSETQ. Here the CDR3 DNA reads TGCGCCAGCAGCACACGACTAGCGGGAGCCGCAGATACGCAGTATTTT. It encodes CASSTRLAGAADTQYF.

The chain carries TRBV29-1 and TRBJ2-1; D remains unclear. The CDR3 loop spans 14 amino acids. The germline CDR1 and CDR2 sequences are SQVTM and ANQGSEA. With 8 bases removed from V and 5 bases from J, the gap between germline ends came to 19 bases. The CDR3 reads CSIRGARINNEQFF. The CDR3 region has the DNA TGCAGCATTCGTGGAGCACGGATAAACAATGAGCAGTTCTTC.

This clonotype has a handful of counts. CDR3 in DNA: TGTGCCAGCAGCGGGGGTAGCGAAGTACGGGAGCAGTACTTC. This gives the protein CASSGGSEVREQYF. This chain connects TRBV28 to TRBJ2-5; tentatively, D is TRBD2 (6 bases). V lost 6 bases and J 11 bases, leaving 22 bases between the germline ends. Per the germline V gene, CDR1 is MDHEN and CDR2 is SYDVKM. This CDR3 contains 14 residues.

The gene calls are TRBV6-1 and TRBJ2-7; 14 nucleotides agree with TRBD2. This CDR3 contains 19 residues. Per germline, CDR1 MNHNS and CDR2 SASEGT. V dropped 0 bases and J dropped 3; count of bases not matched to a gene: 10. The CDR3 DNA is TGTGCCAGCAGTGAAGCGCTCGGGACTAGCGGGGGATCCCTCTACGAGCAGTACTTC. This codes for CASSEALGTSGGSLYEQYF.

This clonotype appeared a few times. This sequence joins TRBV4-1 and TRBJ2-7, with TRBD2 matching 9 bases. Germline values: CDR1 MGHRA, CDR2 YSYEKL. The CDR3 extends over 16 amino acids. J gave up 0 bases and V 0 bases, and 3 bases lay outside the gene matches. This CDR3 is CASSQDFSGSSYEQYF. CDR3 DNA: TGCGCCAGCAGCCAAGATTTTAGCGGGAGCTCCTACGAGCAGTACTTC.

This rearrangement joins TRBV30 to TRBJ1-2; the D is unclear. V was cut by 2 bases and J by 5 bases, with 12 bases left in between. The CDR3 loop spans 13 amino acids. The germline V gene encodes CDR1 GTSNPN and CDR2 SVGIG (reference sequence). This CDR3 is CAWSLGSRYGYTF. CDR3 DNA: TGTGCCTGGAGTTTGGGGAGTAGGTATGGCTACACCTTC.

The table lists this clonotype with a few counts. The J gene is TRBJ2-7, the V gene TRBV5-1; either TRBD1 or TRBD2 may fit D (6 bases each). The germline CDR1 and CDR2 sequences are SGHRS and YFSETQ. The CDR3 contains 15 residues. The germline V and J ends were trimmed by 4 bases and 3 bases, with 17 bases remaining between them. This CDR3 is CASSHQGSSGYEQYF. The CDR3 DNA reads TGCGCCAGCAGCCACCAGGGGAGTAGCGGCTACGAGCAGTACTTC.

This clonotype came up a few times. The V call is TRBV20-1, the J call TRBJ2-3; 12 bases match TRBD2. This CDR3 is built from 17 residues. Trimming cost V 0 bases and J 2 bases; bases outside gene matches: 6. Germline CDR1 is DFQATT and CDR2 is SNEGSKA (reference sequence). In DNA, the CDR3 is TGCAGTGCTAGAGATCCCGGACTAGCGGGGAACACAGATACGCAGTATTTT. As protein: CSARDPGLAGNTDTQYF.

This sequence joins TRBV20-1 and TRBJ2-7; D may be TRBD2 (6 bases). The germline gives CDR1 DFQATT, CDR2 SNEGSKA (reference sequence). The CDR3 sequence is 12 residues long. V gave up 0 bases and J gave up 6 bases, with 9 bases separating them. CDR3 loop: CSARDRDFEQYF. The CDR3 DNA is TGCAGTGCTAGAGATCGGGACTTCGAGCAGTACTTC.

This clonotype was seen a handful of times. CDR3 residues: CASKDSGIGIYEQYF. The CDR3 DNA is TGTGCCAGCAAGGACTCGGGAATAGGAATATACGAGCAGTACTTC. This chain connects TRBV27 to TRBJ2-7, with a weak D call TRBD2 (5 bases). This CDR3 is built from 15 residues. Germline assignment: CDR1 MNHEY and CDR2 SMNVEV (reference sequence). The V gene lost 7 bases and the J gene lost 4 bases, with 20 bases spanning the gap.

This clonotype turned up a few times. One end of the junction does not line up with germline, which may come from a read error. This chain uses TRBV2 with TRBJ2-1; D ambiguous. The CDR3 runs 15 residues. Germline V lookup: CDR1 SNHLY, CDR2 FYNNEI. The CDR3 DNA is TGTGCCAGCAGCGGGCGGACGAGCTCCTGCAATGAGCAGTTCTTC. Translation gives CASSGRTSSCNEQFF.

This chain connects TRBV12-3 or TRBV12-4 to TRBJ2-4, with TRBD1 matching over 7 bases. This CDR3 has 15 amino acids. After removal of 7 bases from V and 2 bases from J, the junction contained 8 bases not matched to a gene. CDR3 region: CASTGQSPTKNIQYF. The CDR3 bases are TGTGCCAGCACGGGACAGTCTCCCACCAAAAACATTCAGTACTTC.

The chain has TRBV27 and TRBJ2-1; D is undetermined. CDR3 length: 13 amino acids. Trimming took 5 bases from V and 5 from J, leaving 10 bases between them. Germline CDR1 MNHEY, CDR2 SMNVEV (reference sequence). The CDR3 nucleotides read TGTGCCAGCAGTAGACTGAACAACAATGAGCAGTTCTTC. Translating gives CASSRLNNNEQFF.

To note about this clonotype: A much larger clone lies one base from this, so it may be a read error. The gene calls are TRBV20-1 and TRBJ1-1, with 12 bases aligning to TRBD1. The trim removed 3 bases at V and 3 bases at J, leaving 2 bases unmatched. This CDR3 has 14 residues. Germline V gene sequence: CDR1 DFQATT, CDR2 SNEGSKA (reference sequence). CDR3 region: CSARGTGGHTEAFF. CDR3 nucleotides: TGCAGTGCTAGGGGGACAGGGGGCCACACTGAAGCTTTCTTT.

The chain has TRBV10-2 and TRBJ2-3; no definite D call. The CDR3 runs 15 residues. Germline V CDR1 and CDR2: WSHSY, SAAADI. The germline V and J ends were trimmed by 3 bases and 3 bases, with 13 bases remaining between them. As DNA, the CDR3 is TGCGCCAGCAGTGACGCCGACGGCTCTACAGATACGCAGTATTTT. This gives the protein CASSDADGSTDTQYF.

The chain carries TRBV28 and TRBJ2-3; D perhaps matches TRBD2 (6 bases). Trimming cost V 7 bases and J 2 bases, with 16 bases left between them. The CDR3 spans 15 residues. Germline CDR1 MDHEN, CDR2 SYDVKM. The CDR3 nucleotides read TGTGCCAGCACCAGAAGGGGACTTAACACAGATACGCAGTATTTT. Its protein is CASTRRGLNTDTQYF.

The CDR3 region has the DNA TGTGCCAGCAGTGCTAAGGGAGTGACCCTCTCCTACAATGAGCAGTTCTTC. It encodes CASSAKGVTLSYNEQFF. The chain is built from TRBV2 and TRBJ2-1; maybe TRBD2 (5 bases). The CDR3 is 17 amino acids. Germline V gene data show CDR1 as SNHLY and CDR2 as FYNNEI. The ends were cut back, 4 bases at V and 0 bases at J, with 16 bases in the middle.

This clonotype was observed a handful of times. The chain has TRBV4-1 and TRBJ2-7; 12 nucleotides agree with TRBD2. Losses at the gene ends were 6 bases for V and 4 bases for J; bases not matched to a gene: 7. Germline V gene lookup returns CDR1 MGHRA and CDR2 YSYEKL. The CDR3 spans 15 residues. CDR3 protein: CASRTTSGSGYEQYF. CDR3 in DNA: TGCGCCAGCAGAACGACTAGCGGGAGTGGGTACGAGCAGTACTTC.